This T cell receptor beta chain is drawn from a study of long-term antiretroviral therapy in people with HIV (dated by TCRdb to about 2022). Describing the broader study: The earliest samples were collected approximately a decade before the 2015 WHO recommendation for immediate ART, a period when ART was typically delayed until CD4 counts fell. No cross-contamination during QIAcube processing turned up in test extractions that ran a monoclonal T-cell line alongside 33 polyclonal samples. Among the approximately 30 participants with HIV, fewer than twelve were female. Whether ART initiation and durable HIV suppression were associated with changes in peripheral blood TRB repertoire composition and diversity was tested in a retrospective serial study. A total of approximately 200 cryopreserved PBMC samples came from around 30 adults with confirmed HIV infection and were collected serially over a mean of roughly six years (range 1-12).

The research as a whole found: Because pre-ART samples had limited cell numbers, unsorted PBMC were profiled rather than sorted CD4+ and CD8+ T cells. No data were available on ART adherence, viral resistance or therapy changes, limiting inferences about post-ART repertoire changes. Compared with controls, HIV repertoires had narrower CDR3 length ranges, and the network structure pointed to an antigen-experienced repertoire that shifted only slightly toward naive after ART. Starting ART was linked to a significant rise in TRB diversity, yet even after long-term ART the diversity remained significantly lower than in transplant donor controls. Limited PBMC availability meant only the TCR beta chain was sequenced, without alpha chain pairing. The samples were dated from the mid-2000s to the late 2010s, and the ART regimens that were used may be less effective than current ART regimens. The repertoire was dominated across all time points by expanded TRB clones identified before ART initiation, although this dominance was seen to fluctuate and to decrease in many PLHIV after ART.

Inclusion was restricted to participants for whom at least one PBMC sample before ART initiation and at least two post-ART samples were available. Treatment was received in the United States of America by all participants with HIV. Before DNA extraction, cryopreserved samples containing roughly 1-10 million PBMC were thawed and washed. At the time of the earliest PBMC sample, participants with HIV were aged between roughly 20 and 55 years. Each participant contributed PBMC samples from 1-4 timepoints before ART initiation and 2-8 timepoints after ART initiation, with a median of 7 samples. Serial HIV viral load, CD4+ T-cell count, ART history and demographic data were obtained for every participant. A Qiagen kit on a QIAcube was used to extract genomic DNA from unsorted PBMC, with samples processed in batches of 12. As regards this clone: Its antigen specificity is not known. No much larger clone exists at a distance of one base, and base qualities are not known.

The immunoSEQ hsTCRB v3.0 assay was used at survey level resolution to sequence the TRB variable region. The targeted TRB sequencing depth was roughly 40,000-50,000 T-cell genomes per sample. An Illumina MiSeq with a v3 150-cycle kit was used to sequence the pooled TRB libraries. The paper's processing steps were these. Analysis of repertoires was carried out in R inside a reproducible Nextflow workflow spanning QC, data transformation and analysis. Custom analyses were implemented in LymphoSeq2, an R package for AIRR-Seq data exploration. A few samples that yielded fewer than 5000 total TRB sequences were excluded, so that approximately 170 HIV repertoires were analyzed. Among the approximately 190 HIV repertoires that were kept, roughly 58 were collected before ART initiation and over 120 were collected after ART initiation. Each repertoire was downsampled to 5000 TRB nucleotide sequences, and summary statistics were averaged across 100 downsampling iterations. The analysis kept only TRB sequences whose CDR3 regions were at least seven amino acids long. Diversity was assessed using a clonality score derived from Shannon entropy and using the Gini coefficient. Repertoire networks linked the top 5000 CDR3 amino acid sequences whenever two sequences differed by an edit distance of one. For TRB CDR3 amino acid sequences, antigen specificity groups and MHC restriction were predicted with GLIPH2. Known CMV, EBV, HIV or tissue antigen associations were flagged by matching CDR3 amino acid sequences against VDJdb and McPAS-TCR. Pre-ART, post-ART and control groups were compared with Wilcoxon signed-rank tests and Holm-Bonferroni correction. Held by TCRdb, this immuneACCESS table contains in-frame sequences only and omits some clones. Under half of the omission traces to an unresolved V gene where checked; the cause of the rest is unknown. Clone size and the V and J calls come from that table; the DNA yielded D and trimming. Here the sample has 25,000 to 35,000 clones; about 82% occur a single time. Around 5% of the sample is in the top ten clones.

Per the germline V gene (reference sequence), MNHEY is the CDR1 and SMNVEV is the CDR2. A distance of 12 bases separates the germline ends of V and J, which lose 6 bases and 4 bases respectively. Measured from the cysteine to the phenylalanine, the CDR3 is 13 residues long. Here the CDR3 DNA is all that survives: 39 bases in frame from base 1. This TCR derives from a woman aged 30 to 39 with HIV. The receptor chain draws on TRBV27 and TRBJ1-2; a weak D assignment points to TRBD1 (5 bases agree). This material consisted of unsorted PBMCs, taken 0.8 years after starting antiretroviral therapy. The CDR3 protein: CASREGPLYGYTF. The nucleotide sequence reads TGTGCCAGCAGGGAGGGACCGCTCTATGGCTACACCTTC.